The present entry profiles one T cell receptor (beta chain) with its context. Its binding antigen is unknown. It has no much larger one-base neighbor in the sample; base qualities were not kept. Sequencer: Illumina HiSeq 2500. Quantitative 5'-RACE with molecular barcodes was used to prepare TCR beta libraries. Regarding the original processing steps: A new computational method, built on a probabilistic model of VDJ rearrangement, was used to identify disease-linked TCR variants. Using fastp at Q25 and MiXCR, TCRdb reprocessed the public reads and kept productive beta chains. One record per CDR3 amino acid sequence lists the most common genes and DNA. TCRdb, rather than the study authors, made the V and J calls. Across this sample there are around 210,000 distinct CDR3 sequences, with less than 9.5% seen only once. The ten largest clonotypes hold 4.5% to 5% of the sample. The data stem from a study of CD8 T cells in ankylosing spondylitis (dated by TCRdb to about 2017). Context from the whole study: To find TCR variants linked to disease, the study profiled T cell receptor beta repertoires in ankylosing spondylitis patients and healthy donors. Samples of peripheral blood were taken, and for ankylosing spondylitis patients, synovial fluid was collected as well. The full study cohort comprised around 23 ankylosing spondylitis patients and roughly 110 healthy donors. The study at large found these results: According to the report, matched synovial fluid samples from ankylosing spondylitis patients were significantly enriched for the disease-linked clones. Some TCR beta motif variants had previously been reported in synovial fluid and blood of reactive arthritis patients, which suggested common disease-initiation mechanisms. A TCR beta motif made up of about eight highly homologous amino acid variants appeared to be characteristic of blood from ankylosing spondylitis patients. The disease-linked clones had a CD8+ phenotype and were found at relatively low frequencies in peripheral blood.

V is cut by 0 bases and J by 3 bases, and the space between the germline ends is 6 bases. The CDR3, cysteine through phenylalanine, is 12 amino acids long. The read is trimmed to its CDR3 DNA, 36 bases read in frame from base 1. As encoded in the germline V gene (reference sequence), CDR1 is DFQATT while CDR2 is SNEGSKA. Material for sequencing was blood, either unsorted or a sorted T cell fraction (not recorded which). Rearrangement joined TRBV20-1 to TRBJ2-7, with no confident D gene call. The source is a female donor with ankylosing spondylitis or in good health (not recorded which). The CDR3 corresponds to CSARDHSYEQYF. The base sequence is TGCAGTGCTAGAGATCATAGCTACGAGCAGTACTTC.